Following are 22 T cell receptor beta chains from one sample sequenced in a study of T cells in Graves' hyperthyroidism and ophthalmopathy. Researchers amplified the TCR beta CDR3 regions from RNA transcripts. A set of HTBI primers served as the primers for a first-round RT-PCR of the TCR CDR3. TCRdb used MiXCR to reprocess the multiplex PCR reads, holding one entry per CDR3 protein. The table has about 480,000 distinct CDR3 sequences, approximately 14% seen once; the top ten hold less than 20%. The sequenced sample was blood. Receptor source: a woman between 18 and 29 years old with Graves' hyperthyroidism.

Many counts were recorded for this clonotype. The CDR3 DNA is TGTGCCAGCAGCGCCGGGACAGCACAAGAGACCCAGTACTTC. Protein product: CASSAGTAQETQYF. The V call is TRBV12-3 or TRBV12-4, the J call TRBJ2-5, with 7 bases lining up with TRBD1. This CDR3 spans 14 amino acids. V was clipped by 6 bases and J by 2 bases; unmatched bases: 6.

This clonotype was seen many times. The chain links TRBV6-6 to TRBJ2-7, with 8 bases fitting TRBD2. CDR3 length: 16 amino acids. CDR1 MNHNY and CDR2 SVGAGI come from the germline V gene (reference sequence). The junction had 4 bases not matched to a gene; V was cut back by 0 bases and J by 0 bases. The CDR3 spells CASSYSSGTSSYEQYF. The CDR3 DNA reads TGTGCCAGCAGTTACTCGTCCGGGACTAGCTCCTACGAGCAGTACTTC.

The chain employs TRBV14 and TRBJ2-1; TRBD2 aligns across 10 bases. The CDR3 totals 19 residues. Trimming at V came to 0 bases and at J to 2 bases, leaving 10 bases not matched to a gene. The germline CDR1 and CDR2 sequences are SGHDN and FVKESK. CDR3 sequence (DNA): TGTGCCAGCAGCCAAGATAGGGCTAGCGGGAGTCTCGCCTACAATGAGCAGTTCTTC. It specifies CASSQDRASGSLAYNEQFF.

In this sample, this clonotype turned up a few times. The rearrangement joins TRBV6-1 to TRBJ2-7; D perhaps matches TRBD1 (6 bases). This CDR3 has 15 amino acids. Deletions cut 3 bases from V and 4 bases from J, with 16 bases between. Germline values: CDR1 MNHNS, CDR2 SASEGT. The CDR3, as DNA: TGTGCCAGCAGTGATACCCCTGGACAGATATACGAGCAGTACTTC. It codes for CASSDTPGQIYEQYF.

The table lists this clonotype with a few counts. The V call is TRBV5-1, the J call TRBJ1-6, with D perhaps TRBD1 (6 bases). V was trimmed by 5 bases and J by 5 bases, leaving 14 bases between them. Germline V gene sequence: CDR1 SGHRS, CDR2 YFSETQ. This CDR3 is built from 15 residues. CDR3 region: CASRGAGENNSPLHF. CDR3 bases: TGCGCCAGCAGAGGGGCAGGGGAAAATAATTCACCCCTCCACTTT.

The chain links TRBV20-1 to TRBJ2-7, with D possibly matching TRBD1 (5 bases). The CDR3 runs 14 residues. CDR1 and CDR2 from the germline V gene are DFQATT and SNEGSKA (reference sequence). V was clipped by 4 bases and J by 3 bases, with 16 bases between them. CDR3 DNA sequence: TGCAGTGCTATCCCAGGACAAACAGACTACGAGCAGTACTTC. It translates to CSAIPGQTDYEQYF.

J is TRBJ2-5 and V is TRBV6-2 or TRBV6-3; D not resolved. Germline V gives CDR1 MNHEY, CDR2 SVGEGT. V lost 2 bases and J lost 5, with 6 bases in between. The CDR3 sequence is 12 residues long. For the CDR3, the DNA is TGTGCCAGCAGTTACAATTGGGAGACCCAGTACTTC. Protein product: CASSYNWETQYF.

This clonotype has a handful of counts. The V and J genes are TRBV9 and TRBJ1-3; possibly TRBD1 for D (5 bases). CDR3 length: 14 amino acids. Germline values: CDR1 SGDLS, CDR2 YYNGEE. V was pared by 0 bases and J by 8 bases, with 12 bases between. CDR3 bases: TGTGCCAGCAGCGTAGAGGGACGAATTGACACCATATATTTT. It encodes CASSVEGRIDTIYF.

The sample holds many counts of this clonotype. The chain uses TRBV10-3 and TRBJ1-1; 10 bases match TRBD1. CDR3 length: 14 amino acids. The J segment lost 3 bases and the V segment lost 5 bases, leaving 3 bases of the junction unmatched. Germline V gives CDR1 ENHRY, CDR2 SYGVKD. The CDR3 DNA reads TGTGCCATCAGTCAGGGACAGGGGCACACTGAAGCTTTCTTT. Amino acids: CAISQGQGHTEAFF.

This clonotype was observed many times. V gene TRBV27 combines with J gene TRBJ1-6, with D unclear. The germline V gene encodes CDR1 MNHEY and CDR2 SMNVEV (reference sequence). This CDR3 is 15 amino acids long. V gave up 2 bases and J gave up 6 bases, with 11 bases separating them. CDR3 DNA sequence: TGTGCCAGCAGTTTAAACAGAGCACTTAATTCACCCCTCCACTTT. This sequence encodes CASSLNRALNSPLHF.

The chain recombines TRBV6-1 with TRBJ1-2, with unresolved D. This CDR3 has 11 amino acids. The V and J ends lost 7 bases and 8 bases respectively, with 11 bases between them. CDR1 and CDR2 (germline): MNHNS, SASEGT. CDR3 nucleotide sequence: TGTGCCAGCACTCGGTCGGGGGGCTACACCTTC. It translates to CASTRSGGYTF.

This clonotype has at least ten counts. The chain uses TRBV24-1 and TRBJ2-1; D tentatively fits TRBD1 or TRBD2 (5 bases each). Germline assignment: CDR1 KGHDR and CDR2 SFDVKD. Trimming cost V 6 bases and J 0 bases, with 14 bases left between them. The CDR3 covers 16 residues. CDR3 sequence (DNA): TGTGCCACCAGTTCTCCGGGACCGAGCTCCTACAATGAGCAGTTCTTC. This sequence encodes CATSSPGPSSYNEQFF.

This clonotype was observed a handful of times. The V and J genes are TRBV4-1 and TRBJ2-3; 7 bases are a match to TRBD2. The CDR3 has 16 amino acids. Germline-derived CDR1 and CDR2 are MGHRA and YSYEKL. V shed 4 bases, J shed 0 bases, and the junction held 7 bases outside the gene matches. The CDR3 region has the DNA TGCGCCAGCAGCCTCCTAGCGGATCCTAGCACAGATACGCAGTATTTT. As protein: CASSLLADPSTDTQYF.

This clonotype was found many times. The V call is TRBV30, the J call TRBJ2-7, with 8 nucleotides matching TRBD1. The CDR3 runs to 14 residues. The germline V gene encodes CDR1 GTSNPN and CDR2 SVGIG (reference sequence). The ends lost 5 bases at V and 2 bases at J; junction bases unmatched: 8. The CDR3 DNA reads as TGTGCCTGGTCGCCGGGGACAGGCACCTACGAGCAGTACTTC. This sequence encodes CAWSPGTGTYEQYF.

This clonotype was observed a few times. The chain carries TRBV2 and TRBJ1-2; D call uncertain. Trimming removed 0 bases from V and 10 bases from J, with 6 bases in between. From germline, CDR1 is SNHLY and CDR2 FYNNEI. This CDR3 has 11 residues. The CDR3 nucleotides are TGTGCCAGCAGTGAAGCGCTGGTCTACACCTTC. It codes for CASSEALVYTF.

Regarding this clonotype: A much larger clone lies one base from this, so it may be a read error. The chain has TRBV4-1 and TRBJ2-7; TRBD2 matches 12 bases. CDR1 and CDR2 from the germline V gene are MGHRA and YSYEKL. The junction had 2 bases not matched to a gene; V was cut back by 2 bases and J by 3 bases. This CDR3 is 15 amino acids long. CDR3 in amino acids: CASSQLTSGSYEQYF. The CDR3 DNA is TGCGCCAGCAGCCAATTGACTAGCGGGAGCTACGAGCAGTACTTC.

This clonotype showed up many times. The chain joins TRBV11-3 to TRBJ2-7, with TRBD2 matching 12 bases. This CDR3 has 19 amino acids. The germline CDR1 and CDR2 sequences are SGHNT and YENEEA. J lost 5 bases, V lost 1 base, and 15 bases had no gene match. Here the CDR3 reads CASSLVRPSGRAKGDEQYF. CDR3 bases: TGTGCCAGCAGCTTAGTACGTCCTAGCGGGAGGGCCAAGGGGGACGAGCAGTACTTC.

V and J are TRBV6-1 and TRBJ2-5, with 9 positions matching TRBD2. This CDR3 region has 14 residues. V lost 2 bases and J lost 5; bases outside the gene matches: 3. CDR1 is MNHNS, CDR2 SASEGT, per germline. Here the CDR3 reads CASSELAGKETQYF. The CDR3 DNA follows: TGTGCCAGCAGTGAACTAGCGGGGAAGGAGACCCAGTACTTC.

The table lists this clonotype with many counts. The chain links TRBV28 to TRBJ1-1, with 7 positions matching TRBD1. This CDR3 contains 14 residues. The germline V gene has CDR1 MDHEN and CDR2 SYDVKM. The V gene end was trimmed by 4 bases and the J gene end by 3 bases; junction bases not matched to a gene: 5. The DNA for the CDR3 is TGTGCCAGCAGTTCGACAGGGCAGCACACTGAAGCTTTCTTT. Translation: CASSSTGQHTEAFF. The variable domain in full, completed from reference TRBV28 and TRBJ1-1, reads DVKVTQSSRYLVKRTGEKVFLECVQDMDHENMFWYRQDPGLGLRLIYFSYDVKMKEKGDIPEGYSVSREKKERFSLILESASTNQTSMYLCASSSTGQHTEAFFGQGTRLTVV.

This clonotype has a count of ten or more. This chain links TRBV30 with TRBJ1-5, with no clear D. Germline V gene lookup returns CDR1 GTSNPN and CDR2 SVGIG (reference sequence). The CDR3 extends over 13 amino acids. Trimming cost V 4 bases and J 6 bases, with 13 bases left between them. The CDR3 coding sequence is TGTGCCTGGAACGTCGGGATTCTTCAGCCCCAGCATTTT. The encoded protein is CAWNVGILQPQHF.

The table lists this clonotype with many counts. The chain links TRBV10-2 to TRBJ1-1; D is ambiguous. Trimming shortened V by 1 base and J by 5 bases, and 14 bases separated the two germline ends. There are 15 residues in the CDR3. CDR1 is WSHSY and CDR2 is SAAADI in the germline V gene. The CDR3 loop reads CASSEFDEGGTEAFF. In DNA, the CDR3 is TGCGCCAGCAGTGAGTTTGATGAAGGTGGGACTGAAGCTTTCTTT.

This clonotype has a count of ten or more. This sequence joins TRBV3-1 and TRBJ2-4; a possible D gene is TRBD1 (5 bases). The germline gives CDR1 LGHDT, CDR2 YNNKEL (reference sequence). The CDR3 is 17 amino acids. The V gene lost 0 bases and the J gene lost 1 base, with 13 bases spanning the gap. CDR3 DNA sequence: TGTGCCAGCAGCCAAGATACAGGAATGGGGGCCAAAAACATTCAGTACTTC. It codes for CASSQDTGMGAKNIQYF.